This paragraph covers one T cell receptor beta chain sequence. Its antigen is not known. Measured with immunoSEQ multiplex PCR; TCRdb has only the in-frame clones, and not every one. This table holds about 14,000 clones, approximately 80% found once. Patients with active juvenile idiopathic arthritis donated these samples. The V segment lost 5 bases and the J segment 2 bases; nucleotides outside the gene matches: 9. CDR1 and CDR2 from the germline V gene are SQVTM and ANQGSEA. This CDR3 has 16 amino acids. These data originate in a study of circulating and synovial CD4+ cells in juvenile arthritis. Findings and limits, study-wide: Traditional Vbeta family usage analysis missed the pathogenic-like versus bulk difference. These repertoires were less diverse than bulk blood CD4 repertoires. T cell genome counts differed by at least an order of magnitude between CPL and CD4 samples.

The sample comprised CD4+ T cells from synovial fluid. This TCR came from a human patient with juvenile idiopathic arthritis. Some clones in this sample may be carry-over from other donors' samples. The chain employs TRBV29-1 and TRBJ2-6; 7 bases align to TRBD1. CDR3 sequence (DNA): TGCAGCGTTTTGAGGGGCGACAGGGCTGGGGCCAACGTCCTGACTTTC. This translates into CSVLRGDRAGANVLTF.